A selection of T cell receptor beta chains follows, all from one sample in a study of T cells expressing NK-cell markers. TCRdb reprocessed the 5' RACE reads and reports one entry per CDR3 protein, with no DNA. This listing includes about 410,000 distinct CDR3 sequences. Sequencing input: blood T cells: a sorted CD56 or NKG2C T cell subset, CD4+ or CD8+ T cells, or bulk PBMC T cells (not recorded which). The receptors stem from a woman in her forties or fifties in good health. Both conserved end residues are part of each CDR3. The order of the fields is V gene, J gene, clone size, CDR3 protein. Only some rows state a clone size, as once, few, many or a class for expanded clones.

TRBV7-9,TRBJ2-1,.,CASTDLHVLDEQFF
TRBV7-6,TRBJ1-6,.,CASSPRVIDSPLHF
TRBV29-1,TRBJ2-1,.,CSVEDLRAVDEQFF
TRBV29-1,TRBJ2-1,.,CSVGTGGYNEQFF
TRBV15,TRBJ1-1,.,CATSRELEEAFF
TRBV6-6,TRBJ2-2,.,CASKNTGNTGELFF
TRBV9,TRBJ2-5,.,CASSVGSGRAETQYF
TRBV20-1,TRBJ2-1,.,CSASSDNHNEQFF
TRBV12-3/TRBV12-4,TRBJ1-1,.,CASSLRVGTTNTEAFF
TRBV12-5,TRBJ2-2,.,CASGLVRDRELRLSGELFF
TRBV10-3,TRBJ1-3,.,CAISDQQLAGNTIYF
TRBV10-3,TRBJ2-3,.,CAISAGTSGTDTQYF
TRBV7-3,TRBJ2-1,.,CASSLEPSNHNEQFF
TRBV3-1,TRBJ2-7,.,CASSQEPGTSFEQYF
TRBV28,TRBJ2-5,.,CASSQRKERDDVETQYF
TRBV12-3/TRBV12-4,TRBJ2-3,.,CASSPGREARTDTQYF
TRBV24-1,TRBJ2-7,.,CATSPSGQGNEQYF
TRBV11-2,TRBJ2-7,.,CASSPNTRQGSEQYF
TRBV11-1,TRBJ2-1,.,CASSLSLSGSHNEQFF
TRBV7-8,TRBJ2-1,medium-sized,CASSPARRRTYNEQFF
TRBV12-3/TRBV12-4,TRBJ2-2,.,CASSYPRLPTGELFF
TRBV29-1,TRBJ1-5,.,CSAKGTGNQPQHF
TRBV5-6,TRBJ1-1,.,CASSLVVGLNTEAFF
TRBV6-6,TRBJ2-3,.,CASGGGAGDLTDTQYF
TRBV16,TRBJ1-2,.,CASSQGGDGYTF
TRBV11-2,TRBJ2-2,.,CASSFLRGRTTGELFF
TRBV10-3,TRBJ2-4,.,CAISAPGRNIQYF
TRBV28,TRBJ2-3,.,CASSFGRGQRTDTQYF
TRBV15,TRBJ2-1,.,CATSSPQAAYNEQFF
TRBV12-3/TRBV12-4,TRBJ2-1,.,CASSVIAGTNEQFF
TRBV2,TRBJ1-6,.,CASSRDSSNSPLHF
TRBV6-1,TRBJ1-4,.,CASSEGTGLGREKLFF
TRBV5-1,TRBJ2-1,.,CASSPGNSYNEQFF
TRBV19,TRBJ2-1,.,CASSIVGLAGPPDNEQFF
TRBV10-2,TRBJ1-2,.,CASSEAGGHGYTF
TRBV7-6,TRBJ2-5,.,CASSQNRGKETQYF
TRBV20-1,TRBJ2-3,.,CSARSLGPGLAGGSTDTQYF
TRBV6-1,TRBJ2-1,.,CASSATGNEQFF
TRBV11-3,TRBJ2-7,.,CASSLTSFYEQYF
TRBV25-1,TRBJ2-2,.,CASSELPFTGELFF
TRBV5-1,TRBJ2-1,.,CASSITGREYNEQFF
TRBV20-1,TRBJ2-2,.,CSARLAGELFF
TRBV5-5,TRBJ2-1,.,CASKSGGNEQFF
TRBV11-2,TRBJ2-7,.,CASSSQMGQGAYEQYF
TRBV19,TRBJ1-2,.,CASGGHTMGGYTF
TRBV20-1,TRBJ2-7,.,CSATSGLQITYEQYF
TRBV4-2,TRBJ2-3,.,CASSQDRLAGGGSDTQYF
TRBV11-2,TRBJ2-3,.,CASSLESGGSTDTQYF
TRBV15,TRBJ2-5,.,CATSRYQPDRGETQYF
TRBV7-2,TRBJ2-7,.,CASSADYPPYEQYF
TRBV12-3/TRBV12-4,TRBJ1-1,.,CASLVGAGGIQAFF
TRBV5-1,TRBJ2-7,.,CASSLAQSSYEQYF